This T cell receptor beta chain is from a study of T cell responses to AZD1222 COVID-19 vaccine. Clones were read by immunoSEQ multiplex PCR, and TCRdb kept only the in-frame ones, dropping some. The table records 120,000 or so clones, 87% of them present only once. The CDR3 is made up of 16 amino acids. Deletions cut 1 base from V and 10 bases from J, with 17 bases between. Germline V gene data show CDR1 as LGHDT and CDR2 as YNNKEL (reference sequence). V and J are TRBV3-1 (or the pseudogene TRBV3-2) and TRBJ1-6; a weak D match, TRBD1 (6 bases). The material was peripheral blood, obtained on day 0 of AZD1222 vaccination. This clonotype originated in an adult in good health. CDR3: CASSQVSHRVGSPLHF. The CDR3 bases are TGTGCCAGCAGCCAAGTCTCACACAGGGTAGGGTCACCCCTCCACTTT.